These T cell receptor beta chains were read from a single sample in a study of technical replicates of blood from a handful of donors. Assay: immunoSEQ multiplex PCR; the TCRdb copy retains only in-frame clones and omits some. The table lists some 13,000 clones, approximately 95% of them singletons. Material: PBMCs. These TCRs come from a human donor in good health. CDR3s include the opening cysteine and the closing phenylalanine or tryptophan. Each record gives: clone size, V gene, J gene, CDR3 length, D gene, CDR3 DNA, CDR3 protein. A D gene is named only where the DNA matches it firmly. Expanded clones are given a class, and other clones once, few, many or no size at all.

.	TRBV7-9	TRBJ1-1	16	TRBD1	TGTGCCAGCAGTCAACGTCCGGGACAGTTGAACACTGAAGCTTTCTTT	CASSQRPGQLNTEAFF
.	TRBV2	TRBJ2-2	13	.	TGTGCCAGCAGTGAAGTAGCGGCCGGGGAGCTGTTTTTT	CASSEVAAGELFF
.	TRBV9	TRBJ2-2	17	.	TGTGCCAGCAGCGTAGCTACGGGGGGCTCGTACACCGGGGAGCTGTTTTTT	CASSVATGGSYTGELFF
.	TRBV7-9	TRBJ2-1	13	TRBD2	TGTGCCAGCAGTCAAAACGCGGGGGACGAGCAGTTCTTC	CASSQNAGDEQFF
.	TRBV19	TRBJ2-2	15	.	TGTGCCAGTAGTATCGACAGTTCGGGTACCGGGGAGCTGTTTTTT	CASSIDSSGTGELFF
.	TRBV4-1	TRBJ2-5	15	TRBD1	TGCGCCAGCAGCCAAGGGATACAGGGGGGAGAGACCCAGTACTTC	CASSQGIQGGETQYF
.	TRBV6-1	TRBJ2-3	17	.	TGTGCCAGCAGTGAAGAGTTCCGGGCGGGGGCCACAGATACGCAGTATTTT	CASSEEFRAGATDTQYF
.	TRBV6-5	TRBJ1-3	13	.	TGTGCCAGCAGCAGATCAGGCGGAAACACCATATATTTT	CASSRSGGNTIYF
once	TRBV5-1	TRBJ2-7	15	.	TGCGCCAGCAGCCTTCTCCGGCAGGCCCCCTACGAGCAGTACTTC	CASSLLRQAPYEQYF
.	TRBV18	TRBJ1-1	14	.	TGTGCCAGCTCACCACAAAGCGGTGACACTGAAGCTTTCTTT	CASSPQSGDTEAFF
.	TRBV11-2	TRBJ2-7	16	TRBD2	TGTGCCAGCAGCCAACCTAGCGGGAGAGGTTCCTACGAGCAGTACTTC	CASSQPSGRGSYEQYF
once	TRBV30	TRBJ2-2	13	.	TGTGCCTGGAGTGTTAGTGAGAACGGGGAGCTGTTTTTT	CAWSVSENGELFF
.	TRBV29-1	TRBJ2-3	13	TRBD1	TGCAGCGTTGTGACAGGGGTTACAGATACGCAGTATTTT	CSVVTGVTDTQYF
.	TRBV19	TRBJ1-1	14	TRBD1	TGTGCCAGTAGCGACAGGGGGCAACGAACTGAAGCTTTCTTT	CASSDRGQRTEAFF
.	TRBV7-2	TRBJ1-5	14	TRBD1	TGTGCCAGCAGCCAAGGACAGGGCAATCAGCCCCAGCATTTT	CASSQGQGNQPQHF
once	TRBV7-2	TRBJ2-1	16	TRBD2	TGTGCCAGCAGCTCCAGGACTAGCGGGAGGTGGGGCGAGCAGTTCTTC	CASSSRTSGRWGEQFF
.	TRBV30	TRBJ2-7	14	TRBD1	TGTGCCTGGAAAGGACAGGGGGACTCCTACGAGCAGTACTTC	CAWKGQGDSYEQYF
.	TRBV10-3	TRBJ2-1	13	.	TGTGCCATCAGTGACAGGTTTAGCAATGAGCAGTTCTTC	CAISDRFSNEQFF
.	TRBV5-1	TRBJ2-7	19	TRBD2	TGCGCCAGCAGCTTGGTCGTTCCAGGGATGCGGGAGGGGAAAAACGAGCAGTACTTC	CASSLVVPGMREGKNEQYF
.	TRBV27	TRBJ2-7	15	TRBD2	TGTGCCAGCAGTTTGTCTAGCGGACAATCCTACGAGCAGTACTTC	CASSLSSGQSYEQYF
.	TRBV7-2	TRBJ2-3	13	.	TGTGCCAGCAGCCTAGCCCAGATAGATACGCAGTATTTT	CASSLAQIDTQYF
.	TRBV7-7	TRBJ2-7	15	.	TGTGCCAGCAGCCTAGGCCCCGGACAGTCCTACGAGCAGTACTTC	CASSLGPGQSYEQYF
.	TRBV7-8	TRBJ2-5	14	TRBD1	TGTGCCAGCAGCTCGGGACAGGGTTTGGAGACCCAGTACTTC	CASSSGQGLETQYF
.	TRBV6-4	TRBJ2-1	14	TRBD2	TGTGCCAGCAGTTTACTAGCGGGAGAAGGGGAGCAGTTCTTC	CASSLLAGEGEQFF
.	TRBV30	TRBJ2-2	15	TRBD2	TGTGCCTGGAGTGGGACTAGCGGGGTCACCGGGGAGCTGTTTTTT	CAWSGTSGVTGELFF
.	TRBV30	TRBJ2-5	13	TRBD2	TGTGCCTGGAGTGTAGGGAGGGCTGAGACCCAGTACTTC	CAWSVGRAETQYF
.	TRBV10-1	TRBJ1-2	16	TRBD1	TGCGCCAGCAGTGAAGGGGGGACAGGGAGTAACTATGGCTACACCTTC	CASSEGGTGSNYGYTF
.	TRBV5-1	TRBJ2-7	16	.	TGCGCCAGCAGCCCGGGATCTCGGGGGGCTGTGTCCGAGCAGTACTTC	CASSPGSRGAVSEQYF
.	TRBV6-5	TRBJ1-3	15	.	TGTGCCAGCAGTTACGTCAGGGAAGGTGGAAACACCATATATTTT	CASSYVREGGNTIYF
.	TRBV7-2	TRBJ2-1	14	TRBD2	TGTGCCAGCAAGGGACTAGCGACACCCAATGAGCAGTTCTTC	CASKGLATPNEQFF
.	TRBV10-2	TRBJ2-1	12	.	TGCGCCAGCAGTGTCCTAAATTCGGAGCAGTTCTTC	CASSVLNSEQFF
.	TRBV2	TRBJ2-5	21	TRBD2	TGTGCCAGCAGTGAAAGGGGCCGGGGGGGGACTAGCGGGAGGGCCCAAGAGACCCAGTACTTC	CASSERGRGGTSGRAQETQYF
.	TRBV9	TRBJ1-1	15	.	TGTGCCAGCAGCGTAACGGGGTCGGTGGACACTGAAGCTTTCTTT	CASSVTGSVDTEAFF
.	TRBV7-8	TRBJ1-5	16	TRBD1	TGTGCCAGCAGCTCAGGGACAGGGGTTGGCAATCAGCCCCAGCATTTT	CASSSGTGVGNQPQHF
.	TRBV27	TRBJ2-1	15	TRBD2	TGTGCCAGCAGTACGGGACTAGCGGAATACAATGAGCAGTTCTTC	CASSTGLAEYNEQFF
.	TRBV6-1	TRBJ2-2	14	TRBD2	TGTGCCAGCAGGGGACTAGTGAACACCGGGGAGCTGTTTTTT	CASRGLVNTGELFF
.	TRBV11-2	TRBJ2-7	13	.	TGTGCCAGCAGCTTAGCTAGTTCCGACGAGCAGTACTTC	CASSLASSDEQYF
.	TRBV5-1	TRBJ2-7	15	TRBD2	TGCGCCAGCAGCCCGGAGGGGACTAGCTTTTACGAGCAGTACTTC	CASSPEGTSFYEQYF
.	TRBV28	TRBJ1-1	14	TRBD1	TGTGCCAGCATAAGGGACAGCTCTAAGACTGAAGCTTTCTTT	CASIRDSSKTEAFF
.	TRBV9	TRBJ1-1	15	.	TGTGCCAGCAGCGTAGGCATCTACCTAAACACTGAAGCTTTCTTT	CASSVGIYLNTEAFF
once	TRBV5-1	TRBJ2-3	15	.	TGCGCCAGCAGCTTTATCGCTAGCCTTACAGATACGCAGTATTTT	CASSFIASLTDTQYF
.	TRBV5-1	TRBJ2-1	15	TRBD1	TGCGCCAGCAGCTTGGGCTCGGGACAGTACAATGAGCAGTTCTTC	CASSLGSGQYNEQFF
.	TRBV7-9	TRBJ2-1	15	TRBD2	TGTGCCAGCAGCTTAGGCGGGAGGGCCCACAATGAGCAGTTCTTC	CASSLGGRAHNEQFF